This is a list of T cell receptor beta chains from one sample in a study of blood T cell repertoires in COVID-19. The protocol was immunoSEQ multiplex PCR, while the TCRdb copy is restricted to in-frame clones and leaves out a portion. Here the sample spans fewer than 250,000 clones, around 90% being singletons. Sequenced: peripheral blood. Receptors were obtained from a man under 40 with COVID-19, enrolled during active disease. CDR3s include the opening cysteine and the closing phenylalanine or tryptophan. D genes are given only for firm matches. Size tells how often a clone was seen (once, few, many) or the class of an expanded clone, and some rows leave it out.

v_gene	j_gene	abundance	d_gene	CDR3aa
TRBV10-2	TRBJ1-2	NA	NA	CASSRGALNYGYTF
TRBV6-5	TRBJ1-1	NA	TRBD1	CASRQGSIAEAFF
TRBV7-9	TRBJ2-3	once	TRBD2	CASSFLWRGRLDTQYF
TRBV12-3/TRBV12-4	TRBJ1-5	NA	NA	CASSGRYNQPQHF
TRBV3-1/TRBV3-2	TRBJ2-6	NA	NA	CASSRRGSGANVLTF
TRBV19	TRBJ1-2	NA	NA	CASSRQVNLNYGYTF
TRBV14	TRBJ2-7	NA	NA	CASSQTDTYEQYF
TRBV6-5	TRBJ1-5	NA	NA	CASSTLGSYQPQHF
TRBV5-5	TRBJ1-2	NA	NA	CASSLTLGVNYGYTF
TRBV28	TRBJ2-2	NA	NA	CASRLTGAYSGELFF
TRBV5-1	TRBJ1-2	NA	TRBD1	CASSLGDSNYGYTF
TRBV21-1	TRBJ2-7	NA	NA	CASSKSPREYEQYF
TRBV6-7	TRBJ2-7	NA	NA	CASSPHMEQYF
TRBV6-1	TRBJ1-6	NA	TRBD1	CASSESYRGNSPLHF
TRBV28	TRBJ2-7	NA	TRBD1	CASSFGDRAHYEQYF
TRBV6-6	TRBJ1-1	few	NA	CASSPRGGGENTEAFF